One and the same sample provided the 10 T cell receptor beta chains below, sequenced in a study of T cell responses to AZD1222 COVID-19 vaccine. TCRdb's copy holds only in-frame clones and misses some; the assay was immunoSEQ multiplex PCR. The sample consists of some 130,000 clones, about 93% of them appearing once. Sequencing used peripheral blood, obtained 28 days after the second AZD1222 dose. These receptor sequences come from an adult who received the AZD1222 COVID-19 vaccine.

The chain has TRBV9 and TRBJ1-1, with 12 bases identical to TRBD1. The J segment lost 11 bases and the V segment lost 4 bases, leaving 9 bases of the junction unmatched. Germline lookup yields CDR1 SGDLS and CDR2 YYNGEE. The CDR3 covers 14 residues. This CDR3 is CASSTPGQGARAFF. The CDR3 bases are TGTGCCAGCAGCACCCCGGGACAGGGGGCTAGGGCTTTCTTT.

This sequence joins TRBV3-1 (or the pseudogene TRBV3-2) and TRBJ2-1, with D perhaps TRBD2 (5 bases). The germline V and J ends were trimmed by 0 bases and 3 bases, with 9 bases remaining between them. The CDR3 spans 15 residues. CDR1 is LGHDT, CDR2 YNNKEL, per germline (reference sequence). CDR3 residues: CASSQDASFYNEQFF. As DNA, the CDR3 is TGTGCCAGCAGCCAAGATGCTAGCTTCTACAATGAGCAGTTCTTC.

This chain connects TRBV18 to TRBJ1-1; D gene uncertain. The CDR3 length is 12 residues. Germline lookup yields CDR1 KGHSH and CDR2 LQKENI. V lost 2 bases and J lost 5, with 6 bases in between. CDR3 sequence reads: CASSPGMTEAFF. The CDR3 DNA follows: TGTGCCAGCTCACCAGGGATGACTGAAGCTTTCTTT. The full variable domain, in which reference TRBV18 and TRBJ1-1 provide the parts outside the CDR3, is NAGVMQNPRHLVRRRGQEARLRCSPMKGHSHVYWYRQLPEEGLKFMVYLQKENIIDESGMPKERFSAEFPKEGPSILRIQQVVRGDSAAYFCASSPGMTEAFFGQGTRLTVV.

The chain employs TRBV2 and TRBJ2-3; perhaps TRBD2 as D (6 bases). The germline CDR1 and CDR2 sequences are SNHLY and FYNNEI. V was pared by 7 bases and J by 4 bases, with 12 bases between. CDR3 length: 13 residues. CDR3 bases: TGTGCCAGCACTCGGAGGGGATCAGATACGCAGTATTTT. Translated, it gives CASTRRGSDTQYF.

This clone was observed once. The J gene is TRBJ2-3, the V gene TRBV12-5; D not resolved. From germline, CDR1 is LGHNT and CDR2 FRNRAP. The V gene lost 3 bases and the J gene lost 0 bases, with 10 bases spanning the gap. The length of the CDR3 is 15 residues. The CDR3 bases are TGTGCTAGTGGTTTAGGAGCGATTAGCACAGATACGCAGTATTTT. It encodes CASGLGAISTDTQYF.

J is TRBJ1-5 and V is TRBV30; no clear D gene. This CDR3 contains 17 residues. The germline gives CDR1 GTSNPN, CDR2 SVGIG (reference sequence). V lost 0 bases, J lost 0 bases, and 15 bases lay in between. DNA for the CDR3: TGTGCCTGGAGTGTAGATGGCAGATCATCTAGCAATCAGCCCCAGCATTTT. Amino acid sequence: CAWSVDGRSSSNQPQHF.

The chain joins TRBV11-3 to TRBJ1-1; possibly TRBD1 for D (5 bases). This CDR3 spans 13 amino acids. The germline V and J ends were trimmed by 1 base and 10 bases, with 13 bases remaining between them. Germline-derived CDR1 and CDR2 are SGHNT and YENEEA. This CDR3 is CASSLVLRVPAFF. For the CDR3, the DNA is TGTGCCAGCAGCTTAGTTCTCAGGGTTCCAGCTTTCTTT. Variable domain in full (rest from reference TRBV11-3 and TRBJ1-1): EAGVVQSPRYKIIEKKQPVAFWCNPISGHNTLYWYLQNLGQGPELLIRYENEEAVDDSQLPKDRFSAERLKGVDSTLKIQPAELGDSAVYLCASSLVLRVPAFFGQGTRLTVV.

The V call is TRBV10-3, the J call TRBJ2-2; a weak D match, TRBD1 (6 bases). The germline V gene encodes CDR1 ENHRY and CDR2 SYGVKD. The CDR3 totals 15 residues. V was clipped by 10 bases and J by 7 bases, with 22 bases between them. The CDR3 DNA follows: TGTGCCACGCAAGGACAGCGCGTGGGGAGCGGGGAGCTGTTTTTT. Its protein is CATQGQRVGSGELFF.

This clone appeared a single time. The chain recombines TRBV4-2 with TRBJ1-3; D unresolved. V lost 5 bases and J 4 bases, leaving 9 bases between the germline ends. Germline V gene data show CDR1 as LGHNA and CDR2 as YNFKEQ. This CDR3 has 13 amino acids. The CDR3 reads CASSSSAGNTIYF. CDR3 DNA sequence: TGTGCCAGCAGCTCCTCCGCCGGAAACACCATATATTTT.

This clone occurred once. This rearrangement joins TRBV28 to TRBJ1-1; TRBD1 agrees at 7 bases. Germline CDR1 is MDHEN and CDR2 is SYDVKM. V trimming: 7 bases; J trimming: 0 bases; junction bases outside the gene matches: 5. This CDR3 contains 14 residues. The CDR3 DNA sequence: TGTGCCAGCACTCCCGACAGGGTGAACACTGAAGCTTTCTTT. It is translated as CASTPDRVNTEAFF.